Included here is one T cell receptor beta chain sequence, with context. TCRdb processed the 5' RACE reads anew with MiXCR; each CDR3 protein has one entry. The sample contains hundreds of thousands of distinct CDR3 sequences, around a sixth of which appear only once. The CDR3 covers 15 residues. Trimming removed 5 bases from V and 5 bases from J, with 15 bases in between. The data are from a study of T-cell memory formation after mild COVID-19. V and J are TRBV12-3 or TRBV12-4 and TRBJ2-2; D perhaps matches TRBD2 (5 bases). This TCR was recovered from an adult woman who had mild COVID-19 (a few samples of this study predate the infection). Cell type and time point are not known. The specimen was PBMCs or a T cell subset sorted from them (not recorded which). The CDR3 sequence: CASSPARDVTGELFF. The CDR3 nucleotides read TGTGCCAGCAGTCCCGCCCGGGATGTTACCGGGGAGCTGTTTTTT.